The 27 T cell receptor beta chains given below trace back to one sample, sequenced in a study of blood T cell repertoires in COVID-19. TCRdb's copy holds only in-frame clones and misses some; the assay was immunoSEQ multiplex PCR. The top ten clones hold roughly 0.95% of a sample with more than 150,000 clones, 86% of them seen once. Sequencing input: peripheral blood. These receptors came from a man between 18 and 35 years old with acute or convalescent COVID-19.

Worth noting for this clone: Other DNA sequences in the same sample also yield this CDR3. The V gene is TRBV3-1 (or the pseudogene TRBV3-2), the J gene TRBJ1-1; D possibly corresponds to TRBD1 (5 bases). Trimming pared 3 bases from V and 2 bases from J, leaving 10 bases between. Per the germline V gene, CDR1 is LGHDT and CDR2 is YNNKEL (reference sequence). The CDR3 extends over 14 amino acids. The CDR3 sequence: CASSQRGTNTEAFF. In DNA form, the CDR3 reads TGTGCCAGCAGCCAGCGGGGCACAAACACTGAAGCTTTCTTT.

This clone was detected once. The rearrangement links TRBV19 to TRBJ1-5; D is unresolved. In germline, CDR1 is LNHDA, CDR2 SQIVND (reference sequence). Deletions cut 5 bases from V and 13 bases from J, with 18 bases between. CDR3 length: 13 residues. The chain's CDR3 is CASSAVPAHIQHF. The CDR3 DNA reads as TGTGCCAGTAGTGCGGTCCCCGCTCATATTCAGCATTTT.

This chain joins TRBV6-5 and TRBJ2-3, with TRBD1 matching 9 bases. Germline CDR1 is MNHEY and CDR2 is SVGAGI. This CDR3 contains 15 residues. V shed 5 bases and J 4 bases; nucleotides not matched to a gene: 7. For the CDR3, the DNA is TGTGCCAGCAGTCCGTGGACAGGGGTGCCAGATACGCAGTATTTT. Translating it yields CASSPWTGVPDTQYF.

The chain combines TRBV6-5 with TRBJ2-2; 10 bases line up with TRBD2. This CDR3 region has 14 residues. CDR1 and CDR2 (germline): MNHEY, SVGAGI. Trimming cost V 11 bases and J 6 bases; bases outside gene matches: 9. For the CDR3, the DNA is TGTGCCTCGGATGGACTAGCGGTCCCCGGGGAGCTGTTTTTT. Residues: CASDGLAVPGELFF.

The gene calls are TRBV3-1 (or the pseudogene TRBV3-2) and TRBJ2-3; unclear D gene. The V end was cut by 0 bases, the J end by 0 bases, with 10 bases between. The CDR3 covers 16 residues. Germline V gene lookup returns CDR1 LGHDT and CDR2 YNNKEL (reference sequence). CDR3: CASSQDGVTSTDTQYF. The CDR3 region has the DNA TGTGCCAGCAGCCAAGACGGAGTAACTAGCACAGATACGCAGTATTTT.

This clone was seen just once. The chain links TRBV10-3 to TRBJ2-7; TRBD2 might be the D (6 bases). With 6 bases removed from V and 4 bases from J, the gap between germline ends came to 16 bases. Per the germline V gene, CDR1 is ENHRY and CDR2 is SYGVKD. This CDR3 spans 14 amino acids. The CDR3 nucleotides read TGTGCCATCAGAGCCGGGGGTGCTAGGTACGAGCAGTACTTC. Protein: CAIRAGGARYEQYF.

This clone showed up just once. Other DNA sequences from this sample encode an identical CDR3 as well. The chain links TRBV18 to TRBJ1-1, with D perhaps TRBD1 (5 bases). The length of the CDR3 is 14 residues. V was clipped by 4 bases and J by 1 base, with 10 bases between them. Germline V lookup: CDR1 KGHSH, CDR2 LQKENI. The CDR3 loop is CASSLAGKNTEAFF. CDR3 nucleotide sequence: TGTGCCAGCTCACTGGCAGGGAAGAACACTGAAGCTTTCTTT.

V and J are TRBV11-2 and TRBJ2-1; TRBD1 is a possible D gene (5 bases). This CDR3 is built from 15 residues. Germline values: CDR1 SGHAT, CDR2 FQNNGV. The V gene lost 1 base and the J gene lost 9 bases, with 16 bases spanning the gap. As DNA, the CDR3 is TGTGCCAGCAGCTTAGGTCAGGGAAGCCGAATTGAGCAGTTCTTC. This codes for CASSLGQGSRIEQFF.

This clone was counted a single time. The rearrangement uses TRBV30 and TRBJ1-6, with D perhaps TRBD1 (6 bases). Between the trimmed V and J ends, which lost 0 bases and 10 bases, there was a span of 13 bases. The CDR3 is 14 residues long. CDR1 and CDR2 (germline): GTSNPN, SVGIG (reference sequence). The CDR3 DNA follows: TGTGCCTGGAGTGTTGGGGGCATGTGGTCACCCCTCCACTTT. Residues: CAWSVGGMWSPLHF.

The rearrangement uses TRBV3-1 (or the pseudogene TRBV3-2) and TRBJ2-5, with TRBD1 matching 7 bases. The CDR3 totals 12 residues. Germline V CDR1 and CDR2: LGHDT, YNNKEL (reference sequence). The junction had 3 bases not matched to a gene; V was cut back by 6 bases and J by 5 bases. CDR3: CASRTGKETQYF. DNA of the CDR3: TGTGCCAGCAGGACAGGGAAGGAGACCCAGTACTTC.

The CDR3 here is CATSRDPGQGPNYGYTF. The CDR3 DNA sequence: TGTGCCACCAGCAGAGACCCGGGACAAGGGCCTAACTATGGCTACACCTTC. V gene TRBV15 combines with J gene TRBJ1-2, with D possibly matching TRBD1 (6 bases). CDR1 and CDR2 from the germline V gene are LNHNV and YYDKDF (reference sequence). This CDR3 has 17 residues. Trimming took off 0 bases at V and 0 bases at J, with 14 bases between the two ends.

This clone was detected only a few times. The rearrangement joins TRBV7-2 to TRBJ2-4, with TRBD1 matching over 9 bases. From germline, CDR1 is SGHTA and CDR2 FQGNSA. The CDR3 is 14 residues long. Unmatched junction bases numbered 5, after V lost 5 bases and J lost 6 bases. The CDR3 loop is CASSPGQGGNIQYF. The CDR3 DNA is TGTGCCAGCAGCCCGGGACAGGGTGGAAACATTCAGTACTTC.

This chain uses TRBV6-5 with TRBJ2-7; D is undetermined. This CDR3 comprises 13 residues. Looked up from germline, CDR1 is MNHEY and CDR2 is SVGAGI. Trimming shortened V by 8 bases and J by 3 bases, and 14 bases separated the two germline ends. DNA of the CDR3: TGTGCCAGCGCCAAAGTAATCGGCTACGAGCAGTACTTC. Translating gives CASAKVIGYEQYF.

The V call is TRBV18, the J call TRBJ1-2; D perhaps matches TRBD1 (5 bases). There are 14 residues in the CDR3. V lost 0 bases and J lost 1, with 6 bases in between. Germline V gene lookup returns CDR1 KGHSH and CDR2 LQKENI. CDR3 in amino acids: CASSPPGVNYGYTF. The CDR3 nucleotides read TGTGCCAGCTCACCACCAGGGGTTAACTATGGCTACACCTTC.

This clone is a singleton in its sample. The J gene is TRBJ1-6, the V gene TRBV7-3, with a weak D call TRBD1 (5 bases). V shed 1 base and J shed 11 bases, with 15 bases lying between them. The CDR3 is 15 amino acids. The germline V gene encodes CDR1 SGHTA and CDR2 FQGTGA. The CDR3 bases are TGTGCCAGCAGCTTAATGGGTCAGGGCTCCACACCCCTCCACTTT. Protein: CASSLMGQGSTPLHF. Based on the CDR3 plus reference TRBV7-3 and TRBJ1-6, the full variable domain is GAGVSQTPSNKVTEKGKYVELRCDPISGHTALYWYRQSLGQGPEFLIYFQGTGAADDSGLPNDRFFAVRPEGSVSTLKIQRTERGDSAVYLCASSLMGQGSTPLHFGNGTRLTVT.

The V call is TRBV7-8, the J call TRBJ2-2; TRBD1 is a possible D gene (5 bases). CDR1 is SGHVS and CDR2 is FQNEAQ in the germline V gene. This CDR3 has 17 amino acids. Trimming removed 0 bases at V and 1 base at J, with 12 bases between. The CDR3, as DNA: TGTGCCAGCAGCTTAGCGAGGACACCAAAGAACACCGGGGAGCTGTTTTTT. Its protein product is CASSLARTPKNTGELFF. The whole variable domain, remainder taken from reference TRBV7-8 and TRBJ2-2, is GAGVSQSPRYKVAKRGQDVALRCDPISGHVSLFWYQQALGQGPEFLTYFQNEAQLDKSGLPSDRFFAERPEGSVSTLKIQRTQQEDSAVYLCASSLARTPKNTGELFFGEGSRLTVL.

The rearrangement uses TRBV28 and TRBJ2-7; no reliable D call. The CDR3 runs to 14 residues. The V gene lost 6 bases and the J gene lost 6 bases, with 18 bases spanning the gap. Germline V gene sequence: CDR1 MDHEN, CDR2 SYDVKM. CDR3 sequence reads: CASSPRISGGEQYV. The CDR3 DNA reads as TGTGCCAGCAGCCCGAGGATTTCGGGTGGCGAGCAGTACGTC.

CDR3 coding DNA: TGCGCCAGCAGCCCCGTGGGACAGGGGGGAGACTATGGCTACACCTTC. Translated: CASSPVGQGGDYGYTF. The chain is built from TRBV4-1 and TRBJ1-2; 11 nucleotides line up with TRBD1. Germline CDR1 reads MGHRA; CDR2 reads YSYEKL. The CDR3 has 16 residues. Germline trimming cut 4 bases from V and 3 bases from J; bases unmatched to any gene: 7.

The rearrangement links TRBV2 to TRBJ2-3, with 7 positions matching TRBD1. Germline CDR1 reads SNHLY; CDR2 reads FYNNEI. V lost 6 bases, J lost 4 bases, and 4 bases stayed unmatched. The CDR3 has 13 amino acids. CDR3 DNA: TGTGCCAGCAGGTCGACAGGGTCAGATACGCAGTATTTT. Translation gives CASRSTGSDTQYF.

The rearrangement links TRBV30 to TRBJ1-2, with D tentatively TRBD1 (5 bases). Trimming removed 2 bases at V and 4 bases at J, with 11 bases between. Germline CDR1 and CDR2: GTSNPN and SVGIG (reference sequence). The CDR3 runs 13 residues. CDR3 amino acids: CAWSPDTSYGYTF. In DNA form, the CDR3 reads TGTGCCTGGAGTCCGGACACGAGCTATGGCTACACCTTC. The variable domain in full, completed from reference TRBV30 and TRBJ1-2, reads SQTIHQWPATLVQPVGSPLSLECTVEGTSNPNLYWYRQAAGRGLQLLFYSVGIGQISSEVPQNLSASRPQDRQFILSSKKLLLSDSGFYLCAWSPDTSYGYTFGSGTRLTVV.

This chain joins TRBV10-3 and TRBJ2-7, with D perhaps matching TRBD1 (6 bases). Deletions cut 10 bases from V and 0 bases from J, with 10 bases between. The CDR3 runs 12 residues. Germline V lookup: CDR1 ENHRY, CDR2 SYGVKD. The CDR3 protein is CATGQSSYEQYF. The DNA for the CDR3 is TGTGCCACCGGACAGAGCTCCTACGAGCAGTACTTC.

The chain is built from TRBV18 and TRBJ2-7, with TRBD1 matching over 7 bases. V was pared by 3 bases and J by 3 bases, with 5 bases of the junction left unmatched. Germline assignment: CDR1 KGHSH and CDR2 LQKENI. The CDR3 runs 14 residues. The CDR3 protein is CASSPQGQDYEQYF. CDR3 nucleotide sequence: TGTGCCAGCTCACCGCAAGGACAGGACTACGAGCAGTACTTC. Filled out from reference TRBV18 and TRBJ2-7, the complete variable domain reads NAGVMQNPRHLVRRRGQEARLRCSPMKGHSHVYWYRQLPEEGLKFMVYLQKENIIDESGMPKERFSAEFPKEGPSILRIQQVVRGDSAAYFCASSPQGQDYEQYFGPGTRLTVT.

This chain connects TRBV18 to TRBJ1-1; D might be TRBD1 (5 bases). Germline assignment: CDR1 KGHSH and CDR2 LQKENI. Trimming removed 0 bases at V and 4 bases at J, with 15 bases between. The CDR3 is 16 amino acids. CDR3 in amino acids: CASSPPVGVRRTEAFF. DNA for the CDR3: TGTGCCAGCTCACCACCGGTAGGGGTCCGGCGCACTGAAGCTTTCTTT.

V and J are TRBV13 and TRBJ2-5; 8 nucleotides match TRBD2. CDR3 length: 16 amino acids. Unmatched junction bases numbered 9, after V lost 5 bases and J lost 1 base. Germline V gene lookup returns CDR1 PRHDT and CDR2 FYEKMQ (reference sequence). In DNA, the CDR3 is TGTGCCAGCAGCGTCAGGGACGGACTAGCCCAAGAGACCCAGTACTTC. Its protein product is CASSVRDGLAQETQYF.

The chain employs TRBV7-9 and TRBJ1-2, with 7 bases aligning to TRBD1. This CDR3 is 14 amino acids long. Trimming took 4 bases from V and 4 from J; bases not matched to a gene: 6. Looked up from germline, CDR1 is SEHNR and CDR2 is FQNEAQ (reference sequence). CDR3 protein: CASSSTGSGYGYTF. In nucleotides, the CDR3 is TGTGCCAGCAGCTCGACAGGGAGCGGCTATGGCTACACCTTC.

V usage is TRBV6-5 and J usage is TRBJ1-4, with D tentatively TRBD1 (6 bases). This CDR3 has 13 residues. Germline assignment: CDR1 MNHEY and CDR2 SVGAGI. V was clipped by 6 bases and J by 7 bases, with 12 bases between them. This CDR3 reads CASRQGGSEKLFF. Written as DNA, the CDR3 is TGTGCCAGCAGACAGGGAGGGAGTGAAAAACTGTTTTTT.

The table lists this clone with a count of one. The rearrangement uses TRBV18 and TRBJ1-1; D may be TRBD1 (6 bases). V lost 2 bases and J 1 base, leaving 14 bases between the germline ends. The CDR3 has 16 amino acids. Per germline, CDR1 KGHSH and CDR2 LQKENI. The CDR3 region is CASSPTGQATNTEAFF. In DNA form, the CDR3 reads TGTGCCAGCTCACCAACAGGGCAGGCGACGAACACTGAAGCTTTCTTT.